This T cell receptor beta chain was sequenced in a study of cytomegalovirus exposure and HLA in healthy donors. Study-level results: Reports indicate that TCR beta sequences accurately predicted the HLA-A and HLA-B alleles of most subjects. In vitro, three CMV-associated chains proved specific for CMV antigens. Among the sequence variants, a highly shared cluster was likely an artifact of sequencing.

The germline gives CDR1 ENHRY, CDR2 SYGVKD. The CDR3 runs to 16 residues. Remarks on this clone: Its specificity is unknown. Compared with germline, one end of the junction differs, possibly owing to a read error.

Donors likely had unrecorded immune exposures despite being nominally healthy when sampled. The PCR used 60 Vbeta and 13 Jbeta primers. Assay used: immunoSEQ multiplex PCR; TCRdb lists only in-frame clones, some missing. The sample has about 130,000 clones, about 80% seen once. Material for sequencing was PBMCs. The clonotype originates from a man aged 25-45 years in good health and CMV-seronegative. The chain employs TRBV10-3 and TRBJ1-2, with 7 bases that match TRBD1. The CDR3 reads CAITEGQRITNYGYTF. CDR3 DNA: TGTGCCATCACTGAGGGACAGAGGATTACTAACTATGGCTACACCTTC.